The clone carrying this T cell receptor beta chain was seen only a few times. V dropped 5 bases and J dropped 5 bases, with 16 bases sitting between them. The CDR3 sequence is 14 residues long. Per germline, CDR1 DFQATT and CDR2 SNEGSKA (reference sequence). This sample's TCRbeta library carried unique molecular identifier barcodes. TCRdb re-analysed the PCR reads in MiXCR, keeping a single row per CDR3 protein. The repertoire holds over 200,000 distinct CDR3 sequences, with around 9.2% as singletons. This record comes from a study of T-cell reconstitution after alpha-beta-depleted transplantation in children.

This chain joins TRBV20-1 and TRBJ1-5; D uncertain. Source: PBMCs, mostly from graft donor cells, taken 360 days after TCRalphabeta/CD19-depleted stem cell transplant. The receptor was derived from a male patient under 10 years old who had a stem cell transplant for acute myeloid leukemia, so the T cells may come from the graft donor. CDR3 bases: TGCAGTGCTCTTCGACCTCCCGGGGATCAGCCCCAGCATTTT. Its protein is CSALRPPGDQPQHF.